This T cell receptor (beta chain) was observed in a study of control samples from healthy donors and cancer patients. The CDR3 extends over 15 amino acids. Germline V CDR1 and CDR2: LNHDA, SQIVND (reference sequence). Trimming removed 6 bases from V and 6 bases from J; junction bases left unmatched: 9. Measured with immunoSEQ multiplex PCR; TCRdb has only the in-frame clones, and not every one. The data show tens of thousands of clones, around 90% seen once. This sequence originates from a woman aged 70-85 years in good health. The chain uses TRBV19 and TRBJ2-2; 8 bases line up with TRBD1. Sequencing used blood. The CDR3 spells CASRKDRVLSGELFF. The CDR3 DNA is TGTGCCAGTAGAAAGGACAGGGTTCTCTCCGGGGAGCTGTTTTTT. Full variable domain (missing parts from reference TRBV19 and TRBJ2-2): DGGITQSPKYLFRKEGQNVTLSCEQNLNHDAMYWYRQDPGQGLRLIYYSQIVNDFQKGDIAEGYSVSREKKESFPLTVTSAQKNPTAFYLCASRKDRVLSGELFFGEGSRLTVL.